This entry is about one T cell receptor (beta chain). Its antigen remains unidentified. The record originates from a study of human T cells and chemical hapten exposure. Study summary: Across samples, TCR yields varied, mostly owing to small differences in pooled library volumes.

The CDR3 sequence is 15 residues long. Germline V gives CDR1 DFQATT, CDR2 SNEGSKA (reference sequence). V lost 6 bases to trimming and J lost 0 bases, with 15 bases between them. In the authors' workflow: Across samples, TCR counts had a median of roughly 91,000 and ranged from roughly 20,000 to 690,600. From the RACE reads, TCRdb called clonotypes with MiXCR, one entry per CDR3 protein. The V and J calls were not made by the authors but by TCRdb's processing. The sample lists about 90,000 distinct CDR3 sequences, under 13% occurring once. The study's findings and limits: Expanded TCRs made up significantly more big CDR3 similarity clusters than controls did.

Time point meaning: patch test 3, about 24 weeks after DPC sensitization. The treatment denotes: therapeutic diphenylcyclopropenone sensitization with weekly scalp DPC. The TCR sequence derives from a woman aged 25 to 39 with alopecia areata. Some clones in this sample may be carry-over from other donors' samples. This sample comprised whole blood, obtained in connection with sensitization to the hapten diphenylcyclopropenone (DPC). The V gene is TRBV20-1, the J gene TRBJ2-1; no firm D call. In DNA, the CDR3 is TGCAGTGCCCCCGCGTCGTCAAGCTCCTACAATGAGCAGTTCTTC. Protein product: CSAPASSSSYNEQFF.